A selection of T cell receptor beta chains follows, all from one sample in a study of T cell repertoires in cytomegalovirus infection. TCRdb recomputed calls from the reads with MiXCR, one row per CDR3 protein. The profile covers around 180,000 distinct CDR3 sequences, with approximately 28% appearing a single time and around 29% taken by the ten largest. Sequenced input: PBMCs. The receptors here all came from a human donor in good health (CMV status not recorded). Some clones in this sample may be carry-over from other donors' samples. The CDR3 runs from the conserved cysteine through the conserved F or W. Size is stated for part of the rows, as once, few or many counts, or as a class when the clone is expanded.

J,V,size,CDR3
TRBJ2-3,TRBV11-1,few,CASSLGQQGDTQYF
TRBJ1-5,TRBV12-3/TRBV12-4,-,CASSFQGFGQPQHF
TRBJ2-1,TRBV7-6,large,CASSFRNNEQFF
TRBJ2-7,TRBV9,few,CASSFSSGGGYEQYF
TRBJ2-1,TRBV11-2,-,CASILDRPTLGHEQFF
TRBJ1-6,TRBV6-6,-,CATKGGETNSPLHF
TRBJ1-3,TRBV12-3/TRBV12-4,-,CASSVGPLLTIYF
TRBJ1-1,TRBV3-1,-,CASSPTGTEQNTEAFF
TRBJ2-7,TRBV10-3,-,CAISVTTGTLYEQYF
TRBJ1-1,TRBV18,-,CASSAVQLNTEAFF
TRBJ2-7,TRBV5-5,-,CASSLSPEGGSYEQYF
TRBJ2-3,TRBV5-5,-,CASSFHTSTVSTDTQYF
TRBJ1-5,TRBV12-5,-,CASGLDRRTQPQHF
TRBJ1-2,TRBV7-2,-,CASTTILGGGYTF
TRBJ2-1,TRBV7-4,-,CASSLRSEQFF
TRBJ1-2,TRBV29-1,-,CSVPEQTLYGYTF
TRBJ1-6,TRBV7-9,-,CASSMDGNSPLHF
TRBJ2-5,TRBV7-9,many,CASSLAATAQETQYF
TRBJ2-7,TRBV29-1,-,CSVAGTSGGSKEQYF
TRBJ2-3,TRBV7-9,few,CASSFGGDGSGTDTQYF
TRBJ1-2,TRBV12-3/TRBV12-4,-,CASSMSNYGYTF
TRBJ1-5,TRBV7-9,few,CASSLGAGNQPQHF
TRBJ2-3,TRBV19,-,CASSVAADTQYF
TRBJ2-7,TRBV30,few,CAWSPSRWNEQYF
TRBJ1-1,TRBV2,-,CASMRDTEAFF
TRBJ1-2,TRBV4-1,many,CASSRSRGYGYTF